This TCR beta chain was captured in a study of T cells in Graves' hyperthyroidism and ophthalmopathy (dated by TCRdb to between 2018 and 2020). Regarding the research as a whole: Peripheral blood was collected at initial diagnosis, before any treatment. A discovery cohort of about a hundred patients, approximately 44 with Graves' ophthalmopathy and approximately 57 with stable Graves' hyperthyroidism, was used to find distinguishing TCR V-J signatures. An independent validation cohort of about 20 hyperthyroidism patients and 17 patients who later progressed to ophthalmopathy tested prospective prediction of ophthalmopathy. The 75 to 100 discovery patients were randomly divided into training and test sets at a 7:3 ratio. The study also compared thyroid tissue and blood T-cell repertoires from about six Graves' hyperthyroidism patients. Once sampling was done, hyperthyroidism patients were given methimazole at a starting dose of 30 mg daily, whereas ophthalmopathy patients were given high-dose intravenous methylprednisolone. The paper describes TCR Vbeta CDR3 sequencing of 120 to 150 peripheral blood samples, made up of under 50 ophthalmopathy patients, roughly 72 hyperthyroidism patients and some 17 progressor patients.

The research as a whole found: No statistical method was used to fix the sample size in advance, and group allocation was not hidden from the investigators. In cross-validation, a model built on a 13 V-J signature told ophthalmopathy apart from stable hyperthyroidism with just under 90% sensitivity and approximately 81% specificity, and in testing the same model reached 80%/75%. During validation, the model predicted progression to ophthalmopathy a median of about 6.3 months ahead of onset, with approximately 71% sensitivity and under 85% specificity. Most expanded thyroid clonotypes (frequency above 0.001) were also detected in blood, a finding suggesting that blood repertoires may reflect thyroid immune responses.

Amplification of TCR beta CDR3 regions was carried out from RNA transcripts. A first-round RT-PCR of the TCR CDR3 used the HTBI primer set with the Qiagen OneStep RT-PCR kit. Libraries were constructed in a second round of multiplex PCR, after which size selection and purification were carried out. Sequencing of the libraries was done on an Illumina HiSeq2000 using paired-end 100 bp reads. In the original analysis: SOAPnuke was used to process the raw data, throwing out any read that contained adapters or uncalled bases, had a mean Phred below 15, or lacked an exact constant-primer or identifier match. High-quality paired reads were merged using COPE v1.2.5, and each unique nucleotide sequence was defined as a clonotype. MiTCR v1.1 was used to align the clonotypes against IMGT TRBV, TRBD and TRBJ reference segments. The analysis was restricted to V-J combinations with a frequency above 0.0001, which together covered roughly 99% of the repertoires. A TCS score was defined as the ratio of F50 (clonal expansion) to E x V (chaos), with BLOSUM62-based TCRdist applied between CDR3 peptides within each V-J. Welch's t-statistics and random forest reduced several hundred V-J features to 10 to 15, which were used in a naive Bayes classifier (R e1071). TCRdb reworked the public reads: Q25 trimming with fastp, MiXCR clone assembly, productive beta chains retained. Every entry covers one CDR3 protein and lists the most common genes and DNA from its rows. TCRdb, not the original authors, processed these V and J calls. In this sample the table shows under 250,000 distinct CDR3 sequences, less than 20% of which occur a single time. The ten largest make up roughly 50% of the sample.

Measured from the cysteine to the phenylalanine, the CDR3 is 14 residues long. CDR3 DNA is the only sequence kept; it has 42 bases, read in frame from the first base. The germline V gene provides CDR1 MDHEN and CDR2 SYDVKM. To note about this clonotype: Its antigen target is currently unknown. A read error may produce the germline difference seen at one junction end.

A patient counted as having stable Graves' hyperthyroidism if no progression to ophthalmopathy occurred over 18 months of follow-up. Hyperthyroidism patients were aged 18 to 65 years and newly diagnosed, with disease duration of less than 2 months. Any patient with an uncontrolled infection, another autoimmune disease, pregnancy or lactation was excluded. Diagnoses were based on clinical symptoms, serum thyroxine and TRAb, thyroid ultrasound and orbital computed tomography. Ficoll-Paque density gradient centrifugation was used to isolate PBMCs from about 9.4 ml of fresh peripheral blood. Total RNA was extracted using Trizol reagent, and RNA quality was assessed on an Agilent 2100 Bioanalyzer.

The chain is encoded by TRBV28 joined to TRBJ1-2; the D gene is perhaps TRBD1, on 5 matching bases. The receptor was isolated from a woman between 50 and 59 years old with Graves' hyperthyroidism. Specimen: blood. At the DNA level, the sequence is TGTGCCAGCAGCTCAGGGACGGGCGGCTATGGCTGCACCTTC. Its coded protein is CASSSGTGGYGCTF.